This entry features one T cell receptor (beta chain) sequence. Its antigen remains unidentified. The sample belongs to a study of CD4 T cells in relation to SARS-CoV-2 and coronaviruses. J gave up 4 bases and V 5 bases, and 11 bases lay outside the gene matches. The CDR3 has 15 residues. The V gene's germline CDR1 is SGHTA and CDR2 FQGNSA. Broader study findings: Monoreactive clones expanded significantly more to SARS-CoV-2 than crossreactive clones did.

The method was immunoSEQ multiplex PCR; TCRdb's version includes in-frame clones alone and lacks a portion of them. This repertoire shows about 39,000 clones, around 77% found once; its top ten account for around 21%. The clonotype was recovered from an adult with COVID-19. The genes are TRBV7-2 and TRBJ2-7; 7 bases align to TRBD2. The specimen sequenced was memory CD4+ T cells from PBMCs, cultured in vitro. In DNA, the CDR3 is TGTGCCAGCAGCCACATTGAGACTAGCACGTACGAGCAGTACTTC. Translation gives CASSHIETSTYEQYF.